Below are 18 T cell receptor beta chains sequenced from a single sample in a study of post-analysis software for immune sequencing data. Their specific antigens are unknown. Unique molecular identifiers were present in the TCR beta cDNA libraries. Using its own MiXCR run on the PCR reads, TCRdb lists one record per CDR3 protein. Among hundreds of thousands of distinct CDR3 sequences listed, 25% to 30% were seen once. Whole-study results and caveats: Patients carried a few TRBV segments more frequently than controls did, and TRBV5-6, TRBV5-1 and TRBV20-1 were among them.

The sample comprised blood. These receptors were collected from a girl aged 5 to 17 with multiple sclerosis.

The rearrangement uses TRBV29-1 and TRBJ1-2, with 7 bases that match TRBD1. The germline V gene has CDR1 SQVTM and CDR2 ANQGSEA. The ends lost 2 bases at V and 6 bases at J; junction bases unmatched: 9. This CDR3 has 14 residues. The CDR3 here is CSVESDRFYNGYTF. CDR3 nucleotides: TGCAGCGTTGAATCGGACAGGTTCTATAATGGCTACACCTTC.

This chain uses TRBV20-1 with TRBJ1-4; D is perhaps TRBD1 (6 bases). This CDR3 is 13 amino acids long. Between the trimmed V and J ends, which lost 5 bases and 4 bases, there was a span of 11 bases. Germline V gene lookup returns CDR1 DFQATT and CDR2 SNEGSKA (reference sequence). CDR3 bases: TGCAGTGCTCTCGGACAGCTTAATGAAAAACTGTTTTTT. This encodes CSALGQLNEKLFF.

V and J are TRBV5-8 and TRBJ2-5; maybe TRBD2 (5 bases). The end of the DNA aligns better with TRBJ2-7, so the J call may be wrong. CDR3 length: 14 residues. In germline, CDR1 is SGHTS, CDR2 YDEGEE. The CDR3 loop reads CASSLIAGGDEQYF. The DNA of the CDR3 is TGTGCCAGCAGCTTGATCGCGGGTGGGGACGAGCAGTACTTC.

The rearrangement links TRBV20-1 to TRBJ2-1; no firm D call. CDR1 and CDR2 from the germline V gene are DFQATT and SNEGSKA (reference sequence). The CDR3 has 15 residues. V lost 2 bases and J lost 0, with 11 bases in between. CDR3: CSARFRKSSYNEQFF. The CDR3 DNA is TGCAGTGCTAGATTCAGAAAGAGCTCCTACAATGAGCAGTTCTTC.

The chain is built from TRBV5-1 and TRBJ2-3; D might be TRBD1 (6 bases). Per the germline V gene, CDR1 is SGHRS and CDR2 is YFSETQ. V was cut by 3 bases and J by 0 bases, with 20 bases left in between. The CDR3 is 18 amino acids. Here the CDR3 reads CASSSPPGRGLSTDTQYF. CDR3 coding DNA: TGCGCCAGCAGCTCCCCCCCGGGCAGGGGATTGAGCACAGATACGCAGTATTTT.

The chain combines TRBV27 with TRBJ1-5; perhaps TRBD1 as D (6 bases). Germline V gene sequence: CDR1 MNHEY, CDR2 SMNVEV (reference sequence). The germline V and J ends were trimmed by 8 bases and 1 base, with 18 bases remaining between them. There are 16 residues in the CDR3. CDR3: CASRTTGSLSNQPQHF. The CDR3 DNA sequence: TGTGCCAGCCGAACTACAGGGTCCTTGAGCAATCAGCCCCAGCATTTT.

This clonotype appeared once. V usage is TRBV5-6 and J usage is TRBJ2-3; D is unresolved. Trimming pared 0 bases from V and 7 bases from J, leaving 6 bases between. The germline V gene encodes CDR1 SGHDT and CDR2 YYEEEE. The length of the CDR3 is 12 residues. CDR3 in amino acids: CASSLAVNTQYF. CDR3 in DNA: TGTGCCAGCAGCTTGGCCGTGAATACGCAGTATTTT.

Only a few counts were recorded for this clonotype. The genes are TRBV25-1 and TRBJ2-1; unclear D gene. CDR1 MGHDK and CDR2 SYGVNS come from the germline V gene. V shed 5 bases and J shed 2 bases, with 13 bases lying between them. The CDR3 extends over 15 amino acids. The CDR3 reads CASSPPGSPYNEQFF. In nucleotides, the CDR3 is TGTGCCAGCAGTCCCCCAGGAAGTCCCTACAATGAGCAGTTCTTC.

V and J are TRBV7-2 and TRBJ2-7; tentatively, D is TRBD1 (6 bases). The CDR3 runs to 14 residues. V lost 4 bases and J lost 0, with 10 bases in between. Germline V gives CDR1 SGHTA, CDR2 FQGNSA. The CDR3, as DNA: TGTGCCAGCAGCTGGGGGCGTACCTCCTACGAGCAGTACTTC. Amino acid sequence: CASSWGRTSYEQYF.

V gene TRBV7-6 combines with J gene TRBJ2-7, with 8 bases fitting TRBD2. Germline-derived CDR1 and CDR2 are SGHVS and FNYEAQ. This CDR3 is built from 13 residues. V lost 0 bases and J lost 6; bases outside the gene matches: 1. As DNA, the CDR3 is TGTGCCAGCAGCTTAGCGCGGGGGGCCGAGCAGTACTTC. Translating it yields CASSLARGAEQYF. Combining the CDR3 with reference TRBV7-6 and TRBJ2-7 gives the whole variable domain GAGVSQSPRYKVTKRGQDVALRCDPISGHVSLYWYRQALGQGPEFLTYFNYEAQQDKSGLPNDRFSAERPEGSISTLTIQRTEQRDSAMYRCASSLARGAEQYFGPGTRLTVT.

The V call is TRBV4-1, the J call TRBJ2-6; D possibly uses TRBD1 or TRBD2 (5 bases each). The CDR3 length is 19 residues. Trimming pared 0 bases from V and 0 bases from J, leaving 15 bases between. Germline V CDR1 and CDR2: MGHRA, YSYEKL. The chain's CDR3 is CASSQDGTEFFSGANVLTF. Written as DNA, the CDR3 is TGCGCCAGCAGCCAAGACGGGACGGAATTTTTCTCTGGGGCCAACGTCCTGACTTTC.

Many counts were recorded for this clonotype. V gene TRBV20-1 combines with J gene TRBJ2-5; 10 nucleotides agree with TRBD1. This CDR3 region has 14 residues. V trimming: 3 bases; J trimming: 2 bases; junction bases outside the gene matches: 3. Germline-derived CDR1 and CDR2 are DFQATT and SNEGSKA (reference sequence). CDR3 DNA: TGCAGTGCTAGGGGACAGGGGCAACAAGAGACCCAGTACTTC. This translates into CSARGQGQQETQYF.

The table lists this clonotype with many counts. This chain connects TRBV29-1 to TRBJ2-1, with TRBD2 matching over 11 bases. The CDR3 covers 15 residues. J lost 5 bases, V lost 6 bases, and 9 bases had no gene match. Germline V CDR1 and CDR2: SQVTM, ANQGSEA. As DNA, the CDR3 is TGCAGCGTGATTCCCGGGACTAGCGGTCACAATGAGCAGTTCTTC. This sequence encodes CSVIPGTSGHNEQFF.

The chain is built from TRBV20-1 and TRBJ2-5, with D tentatively TRBD1 or TRBD2 (7 bases each). In germline, CDR1 is DFQATT, CDR2 SNEGSKA (reference sequence). The CDR3 runs to 14 residues. V was shortened by 5 bases and J by 5 bases, with 18 bases between the two germline ends. Here the CDR3 reads CSALGGGSGETQYF. CDR3 sequence (DNA): TGCAGTGCTCTAGGGGGCGGGAGCGGCGAGACCCAGTACTTC.

This clonotype came up a few times. This chain uses TRBV12-3 or TRBV12-4 with TRBJ2-3, with D perhaps assigned TRBD1 or TRBD2 (5 bases each). The CDR3 is made up of 15 amino acids. The V gene lost 2 bases and the J gene lost 4 bases, with 13 bases spanning the gap. The CDR3 DNA follows: TGTGCCAGCAGTTTAAGTTTGTGGGGACCAGATACGCAGTATTTT. This gives the protein CASSLSLWGPDTQYF.

The gene calls are TRBV20-1 and TRBJ2-2; a possible D gene is TRBD2 (6 bases). This CDR3 region has 13 residues. Per the germline V gene, CDR1 is DFQATT and CDR2 is SNEGSKA (reference sequence). The V end lost 2 bases, the J end lost 5 bases, and 9 bases lay between the germline ends. Here the CDR3 reads CSARTGDTGELFF. The CDR3 coding sequence is TGCAGTGCTAGAACGGGAGATACCGGGGAGCTGTTTTTT.

The gene calls are TRBV7-8 and TRBJ2-3; 9 positions match TRBD2. Per the germline V gene, CDR1 is SGHVS and CDR2 is FQNEAQ. The CDR3 runs 16 residues. J gave up 5 bases and V 5 bases, and 11 bases lay outside the gene matches. CDR3 nucleotide sequence: TGTGCCAGCAGCCTGATTAGCGGGGGATTTGGAGATACGCAGTATTTT. Its translation: CASSLISGGFGDTQYF.

This clonotype was seen a single time. CDR3 nucleotides: TGTGCCAGCAGTCCCCGTTGGGGGGCTACGGTTGGCTACACCTTC. Translating it yields CASSPRWGATVGYTF. The rearrangement joins TRBV27 to TRBJ1-2; D possibly corresponds to TRBD1 (6 bases). The CDR3 consists of 15 residues. Germline V gives CDR1 MNHEY, CDR2 SMNVEV (reference sequence). V lost 5 bases and J 7 bases, leaving 20 bases between the germline ends.